The 22 T cell receptor beta chains given below trace back to one sample, sequenced in a study of cytomegalovirus exposure and HLA in healthy donors. A multiplex PCR was run with 60 Vbeta primers and 13 Jbeta primers. Sequencing used immunoSEQ multiplex PCR; TCRdb keeps in-frame clones, though not all of them. This sample's table has about 140,000 clones. Specimen: PBMCs. The receptor source for this set is a man in his forties or fifties in good health and CMV-seronegative.

J is TRBJ1-5 and V is TRBV6-5; D unclear. The CDR3 covers 13 residues. The V gene's germline CDR1 is MNHEY and CDR2 SVGAGI. The V end lost 2 bases, the J end lost 11 bases, and 13 bases lay between the germline ends. This chain's CDR3 is CASSYRPRGAQHF. The CDR3 region has the DNA TGTGCCAGCAGTTACCGCCCCCGGGGAGCCCAGCATTTT.

V and J are TRBV28 and TRBJ2-1; 11 bases align to TRBD1. The V gene end was trimmed by 9 bases and the J gene end by 0 bases; junction bases not matched to a gene: 4. Looked up from germline, CDR1 is MDHEN and CDR2 is SYDVKM. The CDR3 is 15 amino acids. CDR3 region: CASHGTGGSYNEQFF. CDR3 DNA sequence: TGTGCCAGTCACGGGACAGGGGGCTCCTACAATGAGCAGTTCTTC.

The rearrangement links TRBV4-1 to TRBJ2-1; 9 positions match TRBD2. The CDR3 is 18 residues long. Trimming removed 2 bases from V and 8 bases from J; junction bases left unmatched: 16. The germline V gene encodes CDR1 MGHRA and CDR2 YSYEKL. CDR3 sequence: CASSQKPWGAGGIYEQFF. CDR3 nucleotides: TGCGCCAGCAGCCAAAAGCCTTGGGGAGCGGGGGGTATTTATGAGCAGTTCTTC.

J is TRBJ2-5 and V is TRBV27, with D unclear. The CDR3 consists of 13 residues. V lost 5 bases and J lost 6, with 13 bases in between. Per the germline V gene, CDR1 is MNHEY and CDR2 is SMNVEV (reference sequence). The CDR3 loop is CASSPTVEQTQYF. Here the CDR3 DNA reads TGTGCCAGCAGTCCCACAGTCGAACAGACCCAGTACTTC.

This chain links TRBV6-5 with TRBJ1-1, with 7 bases fitting TRBD1. The CDR3 totals 15 residues. V dropped 2 bases and J dropped 5; count of bases not matched to a gene: 8. Germline V gene data show CDR1 as MNHEY and CDR2 as SVGAGI. The CDR3 protein is CASSYQLRGPTEAFF. The CDR3 DNA follows: TGTGCCAGCAGTTACCAATTAAGGGGGCCGACTGAAGCTTTCTTT.

The chain joins TRBV29-1 to TRBJ1-1; TRBD1 matches 11 bases. Germline V lookup: CDR1 SQVTM, CDR2 ANQGSEA. With 0 bases clipped from V and 10 bases from J, the junction kept 4 bases outside the gene matches. The CDR3 runs to 13 residues. In nucleotides, the CDR3 is TGCAGCGTTGAAGAGGGGACAGGGGGGGGAGCTTTCTTT. This encodes CSVEEGTGGGAFF.

This chain joins TRBV15 and TRBJ1-6, with 9 nucleotides matching TRBD1. V trimming: 1 base; J trimming: 8 bases; junction bases outside the gene matches: 0. Germline lookup yields CDR1 LNHNV and CDR2 YYDKDF (reference sequence). This CDR3 is built from 14 residues. CDR3 amino acids: CATSRGTGDSPLHF. CDR3 nucleotide sequence: TGTGCCACCAGCAGAGGGACAGGGGATTCACCCCTCCACTTT.

The chain has TRBV28 and TRBJ2-7, with 10 bases fitting TRBD1. Germline V CDR1 and CDR2: MDHEN, SYDVKM. V trimming: 6 bases; J trimming: 5 bases; junction bases outside the gene matches: 10. The CDR3 contains 15 residues. The CDR3 sequence: CASSLPTGGGNEQYF. The CDR3 DNA sequence: TGTGCCAGCAGCTTACCGACAGGGGGCGGGAACGAGCAGTACTTC.

The V gene is TRBV9, the J gene TRBJ2-6, with D perhaps TRBD1 (8 bases). The V and J ends lost 6 bases and 1 base respectively, with 20 bases between them. The CDR3 is 18 amino acids. CDR1 is SGDLS, CDR2 YYNGEE, per germline. The CDR3 region has the DNA TGTGCCAGCACCGGGAGGACAGGGACTTTATCTGGGGCCAACGTCCTGACTTTC. Protein sequence: CASTGRTGTLSGANVLTF.

Written as DNA, the CDR3 is TGTGCCAGCAGCTTTCCGGGACAGGGATACAATGAGCAGTTCTTC. Amino acids: CASSFPGQGYNEQFF. V is TRBV7-8 and J is TRBJ2-1; TRBD1 aligns across 9 bases. Germline CDR1 reads SGHVS; CDR2 reads FQNEAQ. The CDR3 runs to 15 residues. J was trimmed by 4 bases and V by 3 bases; bases with no gene match: 4.

This chain connects TRBV6-5 to TRBJ2-7, with 8 nucleotides matching TRBD1. This CDR3 contains 15 residues. Germline V CDR1 and CDR2: MNHEY, SVGAGI. V lost 0 bases and J lost 6; bases outside the gene matches: 7. The CDR3 nucleotides read TGTGCCAGCAGTTACTCGATGCAGGGGGCCTCCGAGCAGTACTTC. It codes for CASSYSMQGASEQYF.

This CDR3 is CASSPRVAGGLSSYNEQFF. In DNA form, the CDR3 reads TGTGCCAGCAGCCCTCGGGTAGCGGGGGGCCTCAGCTCCTACAATGAGCAGTTCTTC. This chain uses TRBV7-6 with TRBJ2-1, with 10 bases fitting TRBD2. With 5 bases clipped from V and 0 bases from J, the junction kept 13 bases outside the gene matches. This CDR3 spans 19 amino acids. Germline values: CDR1 SGHVS, CDR2 FNYEAQ.

This CDR3 reads CASSFSGTSGLGTDTQYF. In DNA, the CDR3 is TGTGCCAGCAGTTTCTCCGGGACTAGCGGCCTGGGAACAGATACGCAGTATTTT. The gene calls are TRBV28 and TRBJ2-3, with 11 bases that match TRBD2. V trimming: 3 bases; J trimming: 3 bases; junction bases outside the gene matches: 11. Per germline, CDR1 MDHEN and CDR2 SYDVKM. This CDR3 region has 18 residues.

The rearrangement links TRBV6-6 to TRBJ2-7, with 12 bases matching TRBD1. The CDR3 covers 14 residues. The trim removed 7 bases at V and 12 bases at J, leaving 13 bases unmatched. Germline V gene lookup returns CDR1 MNHNY and CDR2 SVGAGI (reference sequence). CDR3 sequence (DNA): TGTGCCAGCAAGCCGGGACAGGGGGCGCCCCGGGCGTACTTC. As protein: CASKPGQGAPRAYF.

This chain links TRBV9 with TRBJ2-5; TRBD1 is a possible D gene (5 bases). Trimming stripped 0 bases from V and 1 base from J, with 13 bases between. CDR3 length: 16 residues. CDR1 and CDR2 (germline): SGDLS, YYNGEE. The CDR3 is CASSVGGGAIQETQYF. The DNA of the CDR3 is TGTGCCAGCAGCGTAGGGGGCGGCGCCATCCAAGAGACCCAGTACTTC.

The chain recombines TRBV7-2 with TRBJ1-5; D not certain. V lost 1 base and J lost 0, with 4 bases in between. The CDR3 is made up of 14 amino acids. Germline V gene sequence: CDR1 SGHTA, CDR2 FQGNSA. CDR3 in amino acids: CASSLESSNQPQHF. The CDR3 nucleotides read TGTGCCAGCAGCTTAGAGAGTAGCAATCAGCCCCAGCATTTT.

The rearrangement links TRBV28 to TRBJ2-2; D unresolved. Germline V CDR1 and CDR2: MDHEN, SYDVKM. The CDR3 spans 15 residues. V was trimmed by 8 bases and J by 5 bases, leaving 18 bases between them. The DNA for the CDR3 is TGTGCCAGCCTCCGTTCTGGGCCTGTAACCGGGGAGCTGTTTTTT. Its protein is CASLRSGPVTGELFF.

The chain combines TRBV28 with TRBJ2-7; maybe TRBD1 (5 bases). Germline CDR1 MDHEN, CDR2 SYDVKM. The CDR3 runs to 13 residues. Trimming took 4 bases from V and 2 from J, leaving 9 bases between them. The CDR3 loop is CASSSTATYEQYF. The CDR3 DNA reads as TGTGCCAGCAGTTCGACAGCTACCTACGAGCAGTACTTC.

V gene TRBV6-1 combines with J gene TRBJ2-1; 10 bases fit TRBD2. Germline trimming cut 7 bases from V and 9 bases from J; bases unmatched to any gene: 12. The CDR3 runs to 15 residues. The germline CDR1 and CDR2 sequences are MNHNS and SASEGT. CDR3 region: CASTLRASGGIEQFF. Here the CDR3 DNA reads TGTGCCAGCACCCTAAGGGCTAGCGGGGGTATTGAGCAGTTCTTC.

This rearrangement joins TRBV29-1 to TRBJ1-2; 7 bases map to TRBD1. V shed 5 bases and J 4 bases; nucleotides not matched to a gene: 13. The length of the CDR3 is 15 residues. Germline assignment: CDR1 SQVTM and CDR2 ANQGSEA. The CDR3 spells CSVRDSHRSFYGYTF. The CDR3 DNA is TGCAGCGTTAGGGACAGCCACCGATCCTTCTATGGCTACACCTTC.

Details on this clone: Other DNA sequences in the sample encode the same CDR3. CDR3 region: CASSIAGAFNEQFF. CDR3 nucleotide sequence: TGTGCCAGCAGTATAGCGGGGGCTTTCAATGAGCAGTTCTTC. The rearrangement joins TRBV9 to TRBJ2-1, with 9 bases aligning to TRBD2. The length of the CDR3 is 14 residues. Per the germline V gene, CDR1 is SGDLS and CDR2 is YYNGEE. After removal of 5 bases from V and 6 bases from J, the junction contained 6 bases not matched to a gene. Combining the CDR3 with reference TRBV9 and TRBJ2-1 gives the whole variable domain DSGVTQTPKHLITATGQRVTLRCSPRSGDLSVYWYQQSLDQGLQFLIQYYNGEERAKGNILERFSAQQFPDLHSELNLSSLELGDSALYFCASSIAGAFNEQFFGPGTRLTVL.

The CDR3 spells CATSRDRVSTGELFF. For the CDR3, the DNA is TGTGCCACCAGCAGAGACAGGGTGAGCACCGGGGAGCTGTTTTTT. The gene calls are TRBV15 and TRBJ2-2; the D gene is possibly TRBD1 (5 bases). CDR1 is LNHNV, CDR2 YYDKDF, per germline (reference sequence). V lost 0 bases and J lost 4, with 9 bases in between. This CDR3 is 15 amino acids long.